This T cell receptor (beta chain) was captured in a study of T cell responses to AZD1222 COVID-19 vaccine. Whole-study results and caveats: Spike-specific TCR breadth and depth rose after two AZD1222 doses. Every sample of the repertoires postdated the peak T cell response. The sample set comprised mostly white British donors with more females, and clonal diversity was possibly underestimated.

The CDR3 loop spans 13 amino acids. Germline-derived CDR1 and CDR2 are SGHRS and YFSETQ. The V and J ends lost 8 bases and 1 base, in that order; junction bases with no gene match: 4. This table comes from immunoSEQ multiplex PCR, and its TCRdb copy is limited to in-frame clones, with some not included. The data show around 94,000 clones, with 70% to 90% seen just once and roughly 3.7% held by the top ten. To note about this clone: Antigen specificity is unknown.

Sample: peripheral blood, taken on day 0 of AZD1222 vaccination. The chain couples TRBV5-1 to TRBJ1-1, with TRBD1 matching over 8 bases. This receptor was identified in an adult in good health. The CDR3 nucleotides read TGCGCCAGTCATGGGACAGGGAACACTGAAGCTTTCTTT. This gives the protein CASHGTGNTEAFF.